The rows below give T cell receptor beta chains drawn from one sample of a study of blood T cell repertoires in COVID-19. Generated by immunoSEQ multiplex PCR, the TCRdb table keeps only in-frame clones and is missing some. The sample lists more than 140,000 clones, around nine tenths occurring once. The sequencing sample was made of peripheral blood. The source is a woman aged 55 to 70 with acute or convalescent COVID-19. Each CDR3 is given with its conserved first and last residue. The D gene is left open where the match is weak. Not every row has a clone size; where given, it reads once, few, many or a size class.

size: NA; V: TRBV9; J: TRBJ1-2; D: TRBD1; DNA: TGTGCCAGCAGCCGCGTACAGGGGAACTATGGCTACACCTTC; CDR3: CASSRVQGNYGYTF
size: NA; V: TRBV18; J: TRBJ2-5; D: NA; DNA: TGTGCCAGCTCACCACCGAGCGAGCGGCTAATACAAGAGACCCAGTACTTC; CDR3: CASSPPSERLIQETQYF
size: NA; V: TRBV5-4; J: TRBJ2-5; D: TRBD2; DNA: TGTGCCAGCAGCTTCGGACTAGCGGGGGGGCTCGAGACCCAGTACTTC; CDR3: CASSFGLAGGLETQYF
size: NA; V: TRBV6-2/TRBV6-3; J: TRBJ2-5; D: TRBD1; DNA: TGTGCCAGCAATTATCCCGGGACAGGGTCGGTAAGAGAGACCCAGTACTTC; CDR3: CASNYPGTGSVRETQYF
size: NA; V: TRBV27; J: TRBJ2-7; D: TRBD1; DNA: TGTGCCAGCAGCCCAGGACAGGGTCTTGGCGAGCAGTACTTC; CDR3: CASSPGQGLGEQYF
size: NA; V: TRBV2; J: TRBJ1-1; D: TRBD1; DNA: TGTGCCAGCAGTCGAGACGAACAGGGGTTCACTGAAGCTTTCTTT; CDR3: CASSRDEQGFTEAFF
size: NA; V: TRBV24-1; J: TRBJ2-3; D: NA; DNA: TGTGCCACCAGTGATTTGACGGGGGATGGAGATACGCAGTATTTT; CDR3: CATSDLTGDGDTQYF
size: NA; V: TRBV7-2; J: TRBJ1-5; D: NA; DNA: TGTGCCAGTACAGGACCGGGAGGTCAGCCCCAGCATTTT; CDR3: CASTGPGGQPQHF
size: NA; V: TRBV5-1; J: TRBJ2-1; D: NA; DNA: TGCGCCAGCAGATGGTACAGCTCCTACAATGAGCAGTTCTTC; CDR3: CASRWYSSYNEQFF
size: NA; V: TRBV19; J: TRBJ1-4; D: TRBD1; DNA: TGTGCCAGTAGTATAGCCGGGACAGGATTCGGTCGGAATGAAAAACTGTTTTTT; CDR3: CASSIAGTGFGRNEKLFF
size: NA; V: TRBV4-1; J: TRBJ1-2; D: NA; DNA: TGCGCCAGCAGCCAAACACAGGTTAACTATGGCTACACCTTC; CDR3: CASSQTQVNYGYTF
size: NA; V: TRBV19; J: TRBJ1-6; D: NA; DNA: TGTGCCAGTAGTACCTCCCCGGCCCAGGGATCACCCCTCCACTTT; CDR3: CASSTSPAQGSPLHF
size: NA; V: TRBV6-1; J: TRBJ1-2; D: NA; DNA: TGTGCCAGCAGTGAAACATGGACAGCTACATATGGCTACACCTTC; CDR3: CASSETWTATYGYTF
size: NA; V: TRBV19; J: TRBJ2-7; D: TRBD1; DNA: TGTGCCAGTAGTATAGGGCAGGACAGGTACGAGCAGTACTTC; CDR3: CASSIGQDRYEQYF
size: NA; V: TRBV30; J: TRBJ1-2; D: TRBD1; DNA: TGTGCCTGGAGTGCCTACCTAGGGACAGCGAATGGCTACACCTTC; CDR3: CAWSAYLGTANGYTF
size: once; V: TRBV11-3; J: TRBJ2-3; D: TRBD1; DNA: TGTGCCAGCAGCTTGACAGGGGTGTCGGATACGCAGTATTTT; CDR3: CASSLTGVSDTQYF
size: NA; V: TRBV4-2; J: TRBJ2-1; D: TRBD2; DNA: TGTGCCAGCAGCCAAGATATGGTAGCGGGGATTATATACAATGAGCAGTTCTTC; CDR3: CASSQDMVAGIIYNEQFF
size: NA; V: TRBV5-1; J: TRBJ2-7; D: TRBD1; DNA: TGCGCCAGCAGCCTTACGGGACAGTCTATCTACGAGCAGTACTTC; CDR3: CASSLTGQSIYEQYF
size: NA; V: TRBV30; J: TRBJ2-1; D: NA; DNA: TGTGCCTGGAGTCGAGGTGGGGCAGGCAATGAGCAGTTCTTC; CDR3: CAWSRGGAGNEQFF
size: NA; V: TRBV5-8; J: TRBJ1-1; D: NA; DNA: TGTGCCAGCAGCTTGCCCGGACAAGGGATCACTGAAGCTTTCTTT; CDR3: CASSLPGQGITEAFF
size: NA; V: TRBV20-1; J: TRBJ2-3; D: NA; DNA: TGCAGTGCTAGTGGGGGGACTCTGGGCTCCACAGATACGCAGTATTTT; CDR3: CSASGGTLGSTDTQYF
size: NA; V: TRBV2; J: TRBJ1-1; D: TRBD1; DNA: TGTGCCAGCAAGCTTTGGACAGGGATGAACACTGAAGCTTTCTTT; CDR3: CASKLWTGMNTEAFF
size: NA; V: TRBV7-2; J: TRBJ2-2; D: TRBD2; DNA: TGTGCCAGCAGCTCGGGGAGGGGATCGGGCACCGGGGAGCTGTTTTTT; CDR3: CASSSGRGSGTGELFF
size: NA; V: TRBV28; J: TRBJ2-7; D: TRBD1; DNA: TGTGCCAGCAGAACGGGACAGGGGGGGAGGGAGCAGTACTTC; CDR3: CASRTGQGGREQYF
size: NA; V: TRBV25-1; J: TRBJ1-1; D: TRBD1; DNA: TGTGCCAGCAGTGAGACCAGGGGGCTCACTGAAGCTTTCTTT; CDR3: CASSETRGLTEAFF
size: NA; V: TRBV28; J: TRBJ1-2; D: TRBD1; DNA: TGTGCCAGCAGCCACGGGGACAGGGGGTGGCCAACCTTC; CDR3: CASSHGDRGWPTF
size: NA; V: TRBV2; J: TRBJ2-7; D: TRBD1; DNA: TGTGCCAGCAGTGAAGCAGGGACAGGTACCTACGAGCAGTACTTC; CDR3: CASSEAGTGTYEQYF
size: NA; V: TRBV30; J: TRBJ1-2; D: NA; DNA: TGTGCCTGGAGTGTGAGTAGTCTGTGGTATGGCTACACCTTC; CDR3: CAWSVSSLWYGYTF
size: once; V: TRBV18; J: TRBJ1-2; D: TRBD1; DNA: TGTGCCAGCTCACCATCCGGGACAGGGAACTATGGCTACACCTTC; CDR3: CASSPSGTGNYGYTF
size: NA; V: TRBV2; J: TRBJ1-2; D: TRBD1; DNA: TGTGCCAGCTTTAACAGGGGAATCGGCTATGGCTACACCTTC; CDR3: CASFNRGIGYGYTF
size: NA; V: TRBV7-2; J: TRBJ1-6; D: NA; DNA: TGTGCCAGCAGCTTAACCACACAGGTTACCAGGGATGATTCACCCCTCCACTTT; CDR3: CASSLTTQVTRDDSPLHF
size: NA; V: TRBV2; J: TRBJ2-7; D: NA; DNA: TGTGCCAGCAGTGGGGCGGGCGTTTACGAGCAGTACTTC; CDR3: CASSGAGVYEQYF
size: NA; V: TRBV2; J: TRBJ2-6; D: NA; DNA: TGTGCCAGCAGGTCGGGGGGCGTGCGTGGGGCCAACGTCCTGACTTTC; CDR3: CASRSGGVRGANVLTF
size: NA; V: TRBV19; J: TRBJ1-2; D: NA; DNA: TGTGCCAGTAGTACCACACAGGGCCGGGGCGGCTACACCTTC; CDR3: CASSTTQGRGGYTF
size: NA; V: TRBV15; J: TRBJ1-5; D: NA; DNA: TGTGCCACCAGCAGAGATCCGGGTCAGCCCCAGCATTTT; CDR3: CATSRDPGQPQHF
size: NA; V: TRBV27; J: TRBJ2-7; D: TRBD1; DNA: TGTGCCAGCAGTACTCGACAGGGGTCCTCCTACTACGAGCAGTACTTC; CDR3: CASSTRQGSSYYEQYF